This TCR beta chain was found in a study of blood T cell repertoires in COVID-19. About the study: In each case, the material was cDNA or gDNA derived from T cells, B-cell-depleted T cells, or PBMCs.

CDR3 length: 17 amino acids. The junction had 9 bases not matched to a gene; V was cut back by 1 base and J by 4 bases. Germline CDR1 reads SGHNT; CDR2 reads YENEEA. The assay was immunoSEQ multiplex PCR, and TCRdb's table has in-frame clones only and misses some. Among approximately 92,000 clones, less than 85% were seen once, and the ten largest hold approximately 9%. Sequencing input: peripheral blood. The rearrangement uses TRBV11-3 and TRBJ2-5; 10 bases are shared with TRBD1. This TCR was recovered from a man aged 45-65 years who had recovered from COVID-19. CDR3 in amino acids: CASSLGSGTGERETQYF. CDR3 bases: TGTGCCAGCAGCTTAGGCTCCGGGACAGGGGAACGAGAGACCCAGTACTTC.